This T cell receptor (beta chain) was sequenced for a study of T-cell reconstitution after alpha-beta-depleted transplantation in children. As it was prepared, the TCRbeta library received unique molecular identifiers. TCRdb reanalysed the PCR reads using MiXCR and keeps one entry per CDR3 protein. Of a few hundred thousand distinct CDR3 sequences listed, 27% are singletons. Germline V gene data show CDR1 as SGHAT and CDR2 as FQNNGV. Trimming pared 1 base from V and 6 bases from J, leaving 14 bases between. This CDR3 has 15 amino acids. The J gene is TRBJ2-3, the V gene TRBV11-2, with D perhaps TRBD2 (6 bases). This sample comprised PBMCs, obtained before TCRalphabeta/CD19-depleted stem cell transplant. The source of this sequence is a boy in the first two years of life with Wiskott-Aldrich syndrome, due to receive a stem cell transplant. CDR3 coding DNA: TGTGCCAGCAGCTTAGTCGGGGGTGGCTTGGATACGCAGTATTTT. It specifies CASSLVGGGLDTQYF.